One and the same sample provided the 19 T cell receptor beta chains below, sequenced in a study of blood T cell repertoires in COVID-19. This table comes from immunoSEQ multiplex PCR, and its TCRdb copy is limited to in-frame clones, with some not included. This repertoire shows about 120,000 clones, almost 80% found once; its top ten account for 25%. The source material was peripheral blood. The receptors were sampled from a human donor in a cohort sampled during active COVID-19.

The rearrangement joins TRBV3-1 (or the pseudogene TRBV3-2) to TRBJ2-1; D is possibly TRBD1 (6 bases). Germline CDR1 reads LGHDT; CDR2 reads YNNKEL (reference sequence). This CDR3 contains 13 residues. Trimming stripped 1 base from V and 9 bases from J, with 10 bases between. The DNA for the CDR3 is TGTGCCAGCAGCCAAGGAACAGGGCGTGAGCAGTTCTTC. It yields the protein CASSQGTGREQFF.

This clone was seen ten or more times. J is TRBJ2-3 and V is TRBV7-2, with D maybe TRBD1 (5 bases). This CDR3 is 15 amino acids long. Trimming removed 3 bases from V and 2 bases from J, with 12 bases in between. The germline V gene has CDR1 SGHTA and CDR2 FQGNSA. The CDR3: CASSFGQGDTDTQYF. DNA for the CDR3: TGTGCCAGCAGCTTCGGCCAGGGCGACACAGATACGCAGTATTTT.

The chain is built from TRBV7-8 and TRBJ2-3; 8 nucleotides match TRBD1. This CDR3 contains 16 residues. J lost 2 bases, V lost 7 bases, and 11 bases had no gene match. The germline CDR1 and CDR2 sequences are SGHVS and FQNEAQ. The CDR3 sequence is CASKSLGQGFTDTQYF. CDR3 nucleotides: TGTGCCAGCAAGAGTCTCGGACAGGGTTTCACAGATACGCAGTATTTT.

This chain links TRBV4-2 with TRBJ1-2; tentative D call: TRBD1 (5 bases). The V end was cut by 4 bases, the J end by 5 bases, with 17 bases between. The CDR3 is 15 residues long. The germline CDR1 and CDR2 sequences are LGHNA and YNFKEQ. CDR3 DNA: TGTGCCAGCAGCCCGACGGGGGATGGAAGGTATGGCTACACCTTC. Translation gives CASSPTGDGRYGYTF.

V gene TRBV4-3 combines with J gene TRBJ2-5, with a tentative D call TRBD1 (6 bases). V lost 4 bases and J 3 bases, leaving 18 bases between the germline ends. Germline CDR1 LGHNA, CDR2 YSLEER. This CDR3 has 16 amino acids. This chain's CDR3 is CASSPGRGSGEETQYF. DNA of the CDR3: TGCGCCAGCAGCCCCGGCAGGGGAAGCGGTGAAGAGACCCAGTACTTC.

CDR3 sequence: CASSLSGQGWNYGYTF. CDR3 nucleotides: TGTGCCAGCAGTTTGTCCGGACAGGGATGGAACTATGGCTACACCTTC. The J gene is TRBJ1-2, the V gene TRBV28; 8 bases match TRBD1. CDR3 length: 16 amino acids. Germline CDR1 and CDR2: MDHEN and SYDVKM. J was trimmed by 2 bases and V by 3 bases; bases with no gene match: 8.

The CDR3 spells CASSIRSQGSGTDTQYF. The CDR3 nucleotides are TGTGCCAGTAGTATAAGGTCGCAGGGATCAGGAACAGATACGCAGTATTTT. V is TRBV19 and J is TRBJ2-3; possibly TRBD1 for D (5 bases). The CDR3 contains 17 residues. Between the trimmed V and J ends, which lost 2 bases and 3 bases, there was a span of 18 bases. Germline V gene lookup returns CDR1 LNHDA and CDR2 SQIVND (reference sequence).

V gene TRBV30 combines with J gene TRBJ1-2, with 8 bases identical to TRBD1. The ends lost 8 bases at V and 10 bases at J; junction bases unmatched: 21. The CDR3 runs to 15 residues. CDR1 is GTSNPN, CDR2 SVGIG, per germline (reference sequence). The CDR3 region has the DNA TGTGCCACCAAACTCTGGGGACTGGGACAGGTGGACTACACCTTC. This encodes CATKLWGLGQVDYTF.

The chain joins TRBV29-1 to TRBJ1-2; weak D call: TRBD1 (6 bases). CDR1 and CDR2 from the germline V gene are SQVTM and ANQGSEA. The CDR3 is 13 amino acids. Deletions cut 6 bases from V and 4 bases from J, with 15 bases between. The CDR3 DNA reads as TGCAGCGTCGCGACCGGGACACTCTATGGCTACACCTTC. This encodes CSVATGTLYGYTF.

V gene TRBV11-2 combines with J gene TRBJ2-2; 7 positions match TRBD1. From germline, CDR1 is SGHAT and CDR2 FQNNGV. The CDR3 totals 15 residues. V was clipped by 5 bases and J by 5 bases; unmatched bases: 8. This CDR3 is CASSPDRTRTGELFF. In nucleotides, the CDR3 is TGTGCCAGCAGCCCGGACAGGACTCGGACCGGGGAGCTGTTTTTT.

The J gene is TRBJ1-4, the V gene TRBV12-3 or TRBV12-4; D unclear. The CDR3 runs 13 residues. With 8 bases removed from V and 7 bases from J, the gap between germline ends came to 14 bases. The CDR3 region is CASGPGLGEKLFF. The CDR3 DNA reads TGTGCCAGCGGGCCCGGTTTGGGTGAAAAACTGTTTTTT.

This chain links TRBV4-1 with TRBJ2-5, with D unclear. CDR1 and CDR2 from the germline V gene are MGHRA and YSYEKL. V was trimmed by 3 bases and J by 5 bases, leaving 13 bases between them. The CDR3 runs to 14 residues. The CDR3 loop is CASSHHQRPETQYF. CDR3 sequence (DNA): TGCGCCAGCAGCCACCATCAGCGACCGGAGACCCAGTACTTC.

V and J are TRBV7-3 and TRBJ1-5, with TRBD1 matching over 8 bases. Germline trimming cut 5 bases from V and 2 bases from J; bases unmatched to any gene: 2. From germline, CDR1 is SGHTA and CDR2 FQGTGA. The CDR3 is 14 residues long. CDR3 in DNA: TGTGCCAGCAGCCTACAGGGGGGCAATCAGCCCCAGCATTTT. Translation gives CASSLQGGNQPQHF. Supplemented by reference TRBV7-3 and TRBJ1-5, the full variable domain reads GAGVSQTPSNKVTEKGKYVELRCDPISGHTALYWYRQSLGQGPEFLIYFQGTGAADDSGLPNDRFFAVRPEGSVSTLKIQRTERGDSAVYLCASSLQGGNQPQHFGDGTRLSIL.

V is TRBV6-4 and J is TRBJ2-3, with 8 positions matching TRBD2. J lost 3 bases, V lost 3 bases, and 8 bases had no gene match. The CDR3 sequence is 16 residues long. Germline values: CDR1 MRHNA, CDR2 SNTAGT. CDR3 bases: TGTGCCAGCAGTGAGGGTGCGGGGGGCCTTACAGATACGCAGTATTTT. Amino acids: CASSEGAGGLTDTQYF.

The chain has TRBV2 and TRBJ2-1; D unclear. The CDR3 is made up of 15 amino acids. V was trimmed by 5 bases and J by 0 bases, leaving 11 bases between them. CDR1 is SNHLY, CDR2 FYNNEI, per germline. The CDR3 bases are TGTGCCAGCAGTAGCCGCGGTAGCTCCTACAATGAGCAGTTCTTC. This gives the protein CASSSRGSSYNEQFF.

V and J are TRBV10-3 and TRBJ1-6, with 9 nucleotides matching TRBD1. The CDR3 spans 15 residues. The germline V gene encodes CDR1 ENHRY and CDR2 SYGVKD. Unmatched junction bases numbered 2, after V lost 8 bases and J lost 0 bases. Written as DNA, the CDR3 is TGTGCCATCGGGACAGGGACCTCCTATAATTCACCCCTCCACTTT. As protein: CAIGTGTSYNSPLHF.

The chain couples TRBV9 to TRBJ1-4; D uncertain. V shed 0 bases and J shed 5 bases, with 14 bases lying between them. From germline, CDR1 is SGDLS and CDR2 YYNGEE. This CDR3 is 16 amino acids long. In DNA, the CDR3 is TGTGCCAGCAGCGTAGGTCTCCAAGCCGAAAATGAAAAACTGTTTTTT. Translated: CASSVGLQAENEKLFF.

In DNA form, the CDR3 reads TGTGCCAGCAGCTCGGGACAGGGTTACTCCTACGAGCAGTACTTC. It yields the protein CASSSGQGYSYEQYF. The chain combines TRBV5-4 with TRBJ2-7, with 9 bases fitting TRBD1. CDR3 size: 15 residues. In germline, CDR1 is SGHNT, CDR2 YYREEE (reference sequence). J lost 0 bases, V lost 3 bases, and 4 bases had no gene match. The full variable domain, in which reference TRBV5-4 and TRBJ2-7 provide the parts outside the CDR3, is ETGVTQSPTHLIKTRGQQVTLRCSSQSGHNTVSWYQQALGQGPQFIFQYYREEENGRGNFPPRFSGLQFPNYSSELNVNALELDDSALYLCASSSGQGYSYEQYFGPGTRLTVT.

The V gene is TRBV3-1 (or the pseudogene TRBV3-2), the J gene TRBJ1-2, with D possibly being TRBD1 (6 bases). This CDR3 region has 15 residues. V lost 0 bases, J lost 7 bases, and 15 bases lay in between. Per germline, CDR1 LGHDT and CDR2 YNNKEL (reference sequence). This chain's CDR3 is CASSQDPRRGSGYTF. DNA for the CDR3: TGTGCCAGCAGCCAAGATCCGCGCAGGGGTAGTGGCTACACCTTC.